The entry below gives a single TCR beta chain sequence along with its context. Antigen unknown. The sample comes from a study of regulatory T cells. Study results and caveats: Regulatory T cells showed the strongest V-J pair restriction and V/J gene skewing among patient repertoires. In CD3G-deficient patients, conventional CD4+ T cells were enriched for hydrophobic CDR3 residues at positions 6 and 7.

The primer mix had 52 TRBV and 13 TRBJ primers. Data came from immunoSEQ multiplex PCR; TCRdb stores just in-frame clones and leaves some out. Of fewer than 20,000 clones detected, roughly 84% appear once; the ten largest clones hold around 8%. The CDR3 has 14 residues. CDR1 and CDR2 from the germline V gene are ENHRY and SYGVKD. V was pared by 6 bases and J by 1 base, with 4 bases of the junction left unmatched. The TCR sequence derives from a person in their thirties with CD3G deficiency. The sequenced material came from conventional CD4+ T cells sorted from blood. The V and J genes are TRBV10-3 and TRBJ1-1, with 8 bases aligning to TRBD1. The CDR3 DNA sequence: TGTGCCATCAGGCTAGGACAGGGGAACACTGAAGCTTTCTTT. Translated, it gives CAIRLGQGNTEAFF.